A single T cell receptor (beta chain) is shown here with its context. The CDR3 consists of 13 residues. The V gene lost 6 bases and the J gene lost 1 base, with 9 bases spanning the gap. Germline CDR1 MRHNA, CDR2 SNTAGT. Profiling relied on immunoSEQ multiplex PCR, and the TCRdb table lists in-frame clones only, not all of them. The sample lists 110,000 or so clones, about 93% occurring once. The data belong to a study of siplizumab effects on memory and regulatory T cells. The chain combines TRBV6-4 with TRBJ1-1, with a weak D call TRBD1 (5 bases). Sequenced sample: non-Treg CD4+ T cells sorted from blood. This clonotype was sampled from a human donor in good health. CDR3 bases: TGTGCCAGCAGCCTAAGGGGGAACACTGAAGCTTTCTTT. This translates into CASSLRGNTEAFF.